Here is one T cell receptor (beta chain) with its context. With ipilimumab providing CTLA-4 blockade, focal radiation was administered to patients who had chemo-refractory metastatic non-small-cell lung cancer. Repertoires were generated with immunoSEQ multiplex PCR, while TCRdb's copy carries only in-frame clones and drops some. The table lists about 70,000 clones, 70% to 80% of them singletons. This entry is derived from a study of radiotherapy plus CTLA-4 blockade in lung cancer. V dropped 0 bases and J dropped 7 bases, with 13 bases sitting between them. Germline loops: CDR1 MGHRA, CDR2 YSYEKL. The CDR3 loop spans 16 amino acids.

The source was peripheral blood, collected from a patient treated with radiotherapy plus ipilimumab. The origin of this receptor is a human donor with non-small cell lung cancer whose response to radiotherapy plus ipilimumab could not be evaluated. Some clones in this sample may be carry-over from other donors' samples. V usage is TRBV4-1 and J usage is TRBJ1-6; D gene uncertain. The CDR3 DNA sequence: TGCGCCAGCAGCCAAGAGGGGAGAGGGTACAATTCACCCCTCCACTTT. Residues: CASSQEGRGYNSPLHF.